These 30 T cell receptor beta chains share one sample of origin, sequenced in a study of blood T cell repertoires in COVID-19 (dated by TCRdb to the early 2020s). Library construction relied on the immunoSEQ multiplex PCR assay. In its TCRdb copy, this immuneACCESS table keeps in-frame sequences only and misses some clones. Where compared with another copy, unresolved V genes explain less than half of these, and the others have no known cause. Across this sample there are roughly 300,000 clones, with 65% to 90% seen only once. The top ten clones comprise around 4.2% of the sample. The sequenced material came from PBMCs or T cells enriched from blood (not recorded which). The origin of the receptors is a woman between 35 and 50 years old with acute COVID-19.

Details on this clone: The sample holds other DNA sequences that translate to the same CDR3. V and J are TRBV18 and TRBJ1-1; D gene unclear. From germline, CDR1 is KGHSH and CDR2 LQKENI. The germline V and J ends were trimmed by 6 bases and 1 base, with 9 bases remaining between them. The CDR3 is 13 residues long. CDR3 DNA sequence: TGTGCCAGCTCCCCGACGGGGAACACTGAAGCTTTCTTT. Its protein product is CASSPTGNTEAFF.

The chain uses TRBV29-1 and TRBJ2-3; 9 nucleotides match TRBD2. The CDR3 extends over 15 amino acids. Trimming removed 1 base from V and 2 bases from J; junction bases left unmatched: 4. Germline CDR1 reads SQVTM; CDR2 reads ANQGSEA. The CDR3 protein is CSVEGASGVTDTQYF. The CDR3 nucleotides are TGCAGCGTTGAAGGGGCTAGCGGGGTCACAGATACGCAGTATTTT.

The gene calls are TRBV20-1 and TRBJ2-7, with 8 bases identical to TRBD2. The CDR3 has 16 amino acids. The J segment lost 0 bases and the V segment lost 3 bases, leaving 10 bases of the junction unmatched. The V gene's germline CDR1 is DFQATT and CDR2 SNEGSKA (reference sequence). CDR3 nucleotide sequence: TGCAGTGCTAGTAAAAGTCGGGGGGGGTTCTCCTACGAGCAGTACTTC. It yields the protein CSASKSRGGFSYEQYF.

This chain joins TRBV29-1 and TRBJ1-2; D is possibly TRBD1 (5 bases). The germline V gene encodes CDR1 SQVTM and CDR2 ANQGSEA. The CDR3 length is 14 residues. The germline V and J ends were trimmed by 2 bases and 5 bases, with 15 bases remaining between them. In DNA form, the CDR3 reads TGCAGCGTTGAACCCGCGGGGGAGGGTTATGGCTACACCTTC. Amino acid sequence: CSVEPAGEGYGYTF.

The V and J genes are TRBV5-6 and TRBJ1-5, with D possibly TRBD1 on 5 matching bases. Germline CDR1 SGHDT, CDR2 YYEEEE. V was trimmed by 0 bases and J by 1 base, leaving 5 bases between them. This CDR3 spans 14 amino acids. This CDR3 is CASSLAGSNQPQHF. As DNA, the CDR3 is TGTGCCAGCAGCTTGGCAGGGAGCAATCAGCCCCAGCATTTT.

This chain links TRBV5-1 with TRBJ2-5; 9 bases are a match to TRBD1. Looked up from germline, CDR1 is SGHRS and CDR2 is YFSETQ. Trimming removed 4 bases from V and 5 bases from J; junction bases left unmatched: 6. The CDR3 is made up of 14 amino acids. The CDR3 bases are TGCGCCAGCAGCCAAGGGACAGGGATTGAGACCCAGTACTTC. Amino acid sequence: CASSQGTGIETQYF.

The chain uses TRBV7-2 and TRBJ1-2, with 8 bases matching TRBD1. Germline CDR1 reads SGHTA; CDR2 reads FQGNSA. This CDR3 is 17 amino acids long. V dropped 8 bases and J dropped 3; count of bases not matched to a gene: 17. As DNA, the CDR3 is TGTGCCAGCGGGCGGAGGCAGGGGGCTCGACGAGACTATGGCTACACCTTC. This codes for CASGRRQGARRDYGYTF.

The chain combines TRBV28 with TRBJ2-1, with TRBD2 matching 15 bases. The CDR3 is 15 residues long. The germline V gene has CDR1 MDHEN and CDR2 SYDVKM. V was pared by 3 bases and J by 15 bases, with 9 bases of the junction left unmatched. CDR3 residues: CASSLETGTSGRTFF. Written as DNA, the CDR3 is TGTGCCAGCAGTTTGGAAACCGGGACTAGCGGGAGGACGTTCTTC.

This clone came up once. The rearrangement uses TRBV7-9 and TRBJ2-3, with D possibly TRBD1 on 6 matching bases. From germline, CDR1 is SEHNR and CDR2 FQNEAQ (reference sequence). This CDR3 has 15 amino acids. V lost 5 bases and J 3 bases, leaving 15 bases between the germline ends. CDR3 amino acids: CASSRYRDTTDTQYF. The CDR3 region has the DNA TGTGCCAGCAGCCGCTATCGGGACACGACAGATACGCAGTATTTT.

The CDR3 spells CASSRRGYNEQFF. The CDR3 DNA reads TGTGCCAGTAGTCGGAGGGGTTACAATGAGCAGTTCTTC. This chain joins TRBV19 and TRBJ2-1, with D possibly matching TRBD2 (6 bases). CDR1 LNHDA and CDR2 SQIVND come from the germline V gene (reference sequence). The V end was cut by 5 bases, the J end by 4 bases, with 9 bases between. This CDR3 comprises 13 residues.

CDR3 in DNA: TGTGCCAGCAGCCCCGGGACAGCAAACACTGAAGCTTTCTTT. It translates to CASSPGTANTEAFF. The rearrangement joins TRBV7-9 to TRBJ1-1, with 7 bases lining up with TRBD1. Germline CDR1 reads SEHNR; CDR2 reads FQNEAQ (reference sequence). V was clipped by 5 bases and J by 2 bases; unmatched bases: 5. This CDR3 is 14 amino acids long.

This chain uses TRBV7-9 with TRBJ1-4; 12 bases align to TRBD1. After removal of 6 bases from V and 8 bases from J, the junction contained 13 bases not matched to a gene. Germline values: CDR1 SEHNR, CDR2 FQNEAQ (reference sequence). This CDR3 comprises 17 residues. DNA for the CDR3: TGTGCCAGCAGTAATCCGGGACAGGGGGCCCGTCGGGAAAAACTGTTTTTT. Encoded protein: CASSNPGQGARREKLFF.

This clone was found once. The chain joins TRBV10-2 to TRBJ1-1; 7 bases map to TRBD1. V lost 5 bases to trimming and J lost 4 bases; unmatched junction nucleotides: 7. Germline CDR1 is WSHSY and CDR2 is SAAADI. The CDR3 contains 14 residues. CDR3 residues: CASSFEGAGTEAFF. CDR3 DNA sequence: TGCGCCAGCAGTTTTGAGGGGGCTGGCACTGAAGCTTTCTTT.

This clone was counted between two and nine times. This chain joins TRBV7-3 and TRBJ2-2; possibly TRBD2 for D (5 bases). The V gene lost 11 bases and the J gene lost 5 bases, with 12 bases spanning the gap. This CDR3 contains 12 residues. In germline, CDR1 is SGHTA, CDR2 FQGTGA. The CDR3 DNA sequence: TGTGCCTCCGGGGTATCAACCGGGGAGCTGTTTTTT. Translation gives CASGVSTGELFF. The variable domain in full, completed from reference TRBV7-3 and TRBJ2-2, reads GAGVSQTPSNKVTEKGKYVELRCDPISGHTALYWYRQSLGQGPEFLIYFQGTGAADDSGLPNDRFFAVRPEGSVSTLKIQRTERGDSAVYLCASGVSTGELFFGEGSRLTVL.

The rearrangement links TRBV7-9 to TRBJ2-7; D is perhaps TRBD2 (5 bases). Trimming left V 7 bases short and J 1 base short, with 17 bases between. CDR1 is SEHNR and CDR2 is FQNEAQ in the germline V gene (reference sequence). The CDR3 totals 15 residues. The CDR3 DNA reads TGTGCCAGCACCGTCTCCCGGGGTCGGTCCTACGAGCAGTACTTC. It codes for CASTVSRGRSYEQYF.

V and J are TRBV7-2 and TRBJ1-4; D not resolved. Per germline, CDR1 SGHTA and CDR2 FQGNSA. There are 14 residues in the CDR3. V dropped 1 base and J dropped 8 bases, with 11 bases sitting between them. The CDR3 here is CASSLGGIGEKLFF. In DNA form, the CDR3 reads TGTGCCAGCAGCTTAGGAGGCATAGGAGAAAAACTGTTTTTT.

The chain is built from TRBV3-1 (or the pseudogene TRBV3-2) and TRBJ2-5; D is possibly TRBD1 (6 bases). The V gene's germline CDR1 is LGHDT and CDR2 YNNKEL (reference sequence). V was clipped by 4 bases and J by 4 bases, with 13 bases between them. This CDR3 region has 14 residues. The CDR3 DNA is TGTGCCAGCAGCCCGACAGGTGCCCCAGAGACCCAGTACTTC. It codes for CASSPTGAPETQYF.

The chain uses TRBV29-1 and TRBJ2-7; D possibly corresponds to TRBD1 (7 bases). CDR1 is SQVTM, CDR2 ANQGSEA, per germline. This CDR3 contains 13 residues. V was clipped by 7 bases and J by 3 bases, with 16 bases between them. The CDR3 here is CSARQGGDYEQYF. The CDR3 bases are TGCAGCGCGCGCCAGGGGGGAGACTACGAGCAGTACTTC.

This clone was seen only a few times. This rearrangement joins TRBV12-5 to TRBJ1-4; D is possibly TRBD1 (5 bases). V was shortened by 1 base and J by 3 bases, with 9 bases between the two germline ends. CDR1 is LGHNT and CDR2 is FRNRAP in the germline V gene. This CDR3 contains 15 residues. The CDR3 DNA reads TGTGCTAGTGGTTTGGCCAGGGTTGCTAATGAAAAACTGTTTTTT. Protein product: CASGLARVANEKLFF. The variable domain in full, completed from reference TRBV12-5 and TRBJ1-4, reads DARVTQTPRHKVTEMGQEVTMRCQPILGHNTVFWYRQTMMQGLELLAYFRNRAPLDDSGMPKDRFSAEMPDATLATLKIQPSEPRDSAVYFCASGLARVANEKLFFGSGTQLSVL.

This clone was detected only once. The chain has TRBV14 and TRBJ2-3; the match to TRBD2 covers 9 bases. The length of the CDR3 is 15 residues. Germline CDR1 SGHDN, CDR2 FVKESK. The V gene end was trimmed by 4 bases and the J gene end by 4 bases; junction bases not matched to a gene: 6. CDR3 region: CASSLAGVNPDTQYF. The CDR3 DNA is TGTGCCAGCAGCCTAGCGGGAGTTAACCCAGATACGCAGTATTTT. The full variable domain, its missing parts supplied by reference TRBV14 and TRBJ2-3, is EAGVTQFPSHSVIEKGQTVTLRCDPISGHDNLYWYRRVMGKEIKFLLHFVKESKQDESGMPNNRFLAERTGGTYSTLKVQPAELEDSGVYFCASSLAGVNPDTQYFGPGTRLTVL.

The rearrangement uses TRBV6-5 and TRBJ1-1, with D possibly matching TRBD1 (5 bases). This CDR3 has 14 amino acids. CDR1 and CDR2 from the germline V gene are MNHEY and SVGAGI. With 2 bases removed from V and 6 bases from J, the gap between germline ends came to 13 bases. In DNA form, the CDR3 reads TGTGCCAGCAGTTACCATAGGGAAGGGGCTGAAGCTTTCTTT. Protein: CASSYHREGAEAFF.

The chain links TRBV5-1 to TRBJ1-1, with D possibly being TRBD1 (5 bases). CDR1 is SGHRS and CDR2 is YFSETQ in the germline V gene. The CDR3 consists of 15 residues. V shed 4 bases and J shed 3 bases, with 16 bases lying between them. The CDR3, as DNA: TGCGCCAGCAGCCCCGAAGTGGGGCTACACACTGAAGCTTTCTTT. It is translated as CASSPEVGLHTEAFF. The entire variable domain, with the rest obtained from reference TRBV5-1 and TRBJ1-1, is as follows: KAGVTQTPRYLIKTRGQQVTLSCSPISGHRSVSWYQQTPGQGLQFLFEYFSETQRNKGNFPGRFSGRQFSNSRSEMNVSTLELGDSALYLCASSPEVGLHTEAFFGQGTRLTVV.

The chain links TRBV28 to TRBJ2-5; 8 positions agree with TRBD2. There are 16 residues in the CDR3. The V gene end was trimmed by 2 bases and the J gene end by 2 bases; junction bases not matched to a gene: 7. The germline gives CDR1 MDHEN, CDR2 SYDVKM. The CDR3, as DNA: TGTGCCAGCAGTTTAAGCCCTAGCGGGTTACAAGAGACCCAGTACTTC. As protein: CASSLSPSGLQETQYF.

J is TRBJ1-5 and V is TRBV6-6; D not certain. This CDR3 is 14 amino acids long. Germline V gene data show CDR1 as MNHNY and CDR2 as SVGAGI (reference sequence). Trimming took 7 bases from V and 2 from J, leaving 12 bases between them. The CDR3 nucleotides read TGTGCCAGCAATCGCGGAGAGGGCAATCAGCCCCAGCATTTT. Encoded protein: CASNRGEGNQPQHF.

The chain joins TRBV18 to TRBJ1-1; TRBD1 might be the D (5 bases). Germline CDR1 and CDR2: KGHSH and LQKENI. The length of the CDR3 is 13 residues. Trimming took off 3 bases at V and 5 bases at J, with 10 bases between the two ends. CDR3 sequence reads: CASSPKQGTEAFF. DNA for the CDR3: TGTGCCAGCTCACCCAAGCAGGGAACTGAAGCTTTCTTT.

The CDR3 sequence: CASSLGASGWKETQYF. The DNA for the CDR3 is TGTGCCAGCAGCTTAGGGGCTAGCGGCTGGAAAGAGACCCAGTACTTC. V gene TRBV11-1 combines with J gene TRBJ2-5; 7 positions match TRBD2. Per the germline V gene, CDR1 is SGHAT and CDR2 is FQDESV (reference sequence). There are 16 residues in the CDR3. V lost 1 base, J lost 3 bases, and 8 bases stayed unmatched.

This clone was counted many times. The V call is TRBV5-1, the J call TRBJ1-2, with TRBD1 identical over 10 bases. The length of the CDR3 is 13 residues. V lost 4 bases, J lost 8 bases, and 5 bases stayed unmatched. The germline V gene has CDR1 SGHRS and CDR2 YFSETQ. Written as DNA, the CDR3 is TGCGCCAGCAGCCCAGGGACAGGGGAGGGCTACACCTTC. Translated: CASSPGTGEGYTF.

The chain employs TRBV27 and TRBJ1-4; 7 bases are shared with TRBD1. The CDR3 sequence is 16 residues long. The J segment lost 5 bases and the V segment lost 5 bases, leaving 11 bases of the junction unmatched. CDR1 and CDR2 (germline): MNHEY, SMNVEV (reference sequence). The CDR3: CASSTIGGSGNEKLFF. The CDR3 region has the DNA TGTGCCAGCAGTACTATAGGGGGCTCGGGAAATGAAAAACTGTTTTTT.

This rearrangement joins TRBV7-2 to TRBJ1-2; TRBD1 aligns across 7 bases. The CDR3 is made up of 13 amino acids. The V and J ends lost 4 bases and 7 bases, in that order; junction bases with no gene match: 6. The germline V gene encodes CDR1 SGHTA and CDR2 FQGNSA. The CDR3 reads CASSSSGGGGYTF. CDR3 nucleotide sequence: TGTGCCAGCAGCTCCTCAGGGGGAGGTGGCTACACCTTC.

The chain couples TRBV19 to TRBJ2-7, with 7 bases fitting TRBD1. This CDR3 has 14 amino acids. V was clipped by 5 bases and J by 5 bases; unmatched bases: 9. Germline-derived CDR1 and CDR2 are LNHDA and SQIVND (reference sequence). CDR3 sequence: CASSRGTVGHEQYF. In DNA, the CDR3 is TGTGCCAGTAGTCGAGGGACAGTTGGCCACGAGCAGTACTTC.